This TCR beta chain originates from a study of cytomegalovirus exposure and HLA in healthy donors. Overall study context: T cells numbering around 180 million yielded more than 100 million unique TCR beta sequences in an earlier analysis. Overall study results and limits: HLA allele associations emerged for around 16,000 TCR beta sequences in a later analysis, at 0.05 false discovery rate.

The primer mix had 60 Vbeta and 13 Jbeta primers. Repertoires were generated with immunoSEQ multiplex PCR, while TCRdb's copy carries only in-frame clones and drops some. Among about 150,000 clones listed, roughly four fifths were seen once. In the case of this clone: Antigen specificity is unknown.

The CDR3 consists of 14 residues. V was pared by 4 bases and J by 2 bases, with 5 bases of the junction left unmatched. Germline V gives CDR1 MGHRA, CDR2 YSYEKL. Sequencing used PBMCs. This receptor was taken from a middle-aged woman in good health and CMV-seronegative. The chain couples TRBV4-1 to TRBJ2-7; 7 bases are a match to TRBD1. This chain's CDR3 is CASSPSTGTYEQYF. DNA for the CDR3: TGCGCCAGCAGCCCGTCGACAGGGACCTACGAGCAGTACTTC.